The rows below give T cell receptor beta chains drawn from one sample of a study of molecular identifiers for immune sequencing clone quantification. TCRdb re-analysed the PCR reads in MiXCR, keeping a single row per CDR3 protein. The sample has hundreds of thousands of distinct CDR3 sequences; less than 30% are singletons. The sample comprised naive CD8+ T cells from blood, with Jurkat cell RNA spiked in. The receptors shown here come from a human donor in good health. Some libraries in this study had Jurkat cell RNA spiked in. CDR3s include the opening cysteine and the closing phenylalanine or tryptophan. The order of the fields is clone size, D gene, J gene, V gene, CDR3 DNA, CDR3 protein. A D gene is named only where the DNA matches it firmly. Clone size is stated in some rows and not others, as once, few, many or a class when expanded.

size: many
D: NA
J: TRBJ2-2
V: TRBV3-1
DNA: TGTGCCAGCAGCCAAAACAGAGCCGGGGAGCTGTTTTTT
CDR3: CASSQNRAGELFF

size: many
D: TRBD1
J: TRBJ1-5
V: TRBV12-3/TRBV12-4
DNA: TGTGCCAGCAGACAAGACAGGGTAGGCAATCAGCCCCAGCATTTT
CDR3: CASRQDRVGNQPQHF

size: NA
D: NA
J: TRBJ2-7
V: TRBV4-1
DNA: TGCGCCAGCAGCCCGGGACTCCGGTACGAGCAGTACTTC
CDR3: CASSPGLRYEQYF

size: many
D: NA
J: TRBJ2-6
V: TRBV27
DNA: TGTGCCAGCAGTTTCTCCGCTGGGGCCAACGTCCTGACTTTC
CDR3: CASSFSAGANVLTF

size: few
D: NA
J: TRBJ2-7
V: TRBV2
DNA: TGTGCCAGCAGTGATTTCGGGGACTACGAGCAGTACTTC
CDR3: CASSDFGDYEQYF

size: few
D: TRBD1
J: TRBJ2-1
V: TRBV6-2/TRBV6-3
DNA: TGTGCCAGCAGTTACTCGACGGGACAGGGAGGTAATGAGCAGTTCTTC
CDR3: CASSYSTGQGGNEQFF

size: many
D: TRBD1
J: TRBJ1-5
V: TRBV20-1
DNA: TGCAGTGCTGGCCGACAGGGTCAGGGCAATCAGCCCCAGCATTTT
CDR3: CSAGRQGQGNQPQHF

size: many
D: TRBD2
J: TRBJ2-3
V: TRBV27
DNA: TGTGCCAGCAGTTGGAGGCTAGCGGTTGCTGCAGATACGCAGTATTTT
CDR3: CASSWRLAVAADTQYF

size: few
D: NA
J: TRBJ2-7
V: TRBV10-1
DNA: TGCGCCAGCAGCGGGTCACAGGGTAAACCGTTTGAGCAGTACTTC
CDR3: CASSGSQGKPFEQYF

size: few
D: NA
J: TRBJ2-1
V: TRBV12-3/TRBV12-4
DNA: TGTGCCAGCACCCCGGACTTCTACAATGAGCAGTTCTTC
CDR3: CASTPDFYNEQFF

size: NA
D: NA
J: TRBJ2-1
V: TRBV19
DNA: TGTGCCAGTAGTATAGCGGGCAGGGGCGAGCAGTTCTTC
CDR3: CASSIAGRGEQFF

size: many
D: NA
J: TRBJ2-5
V: TRBV4-3
DNA: TGCGCCAGCAGCCAGTTCCGGGAGGAGACCCAGTACTTC
CDR3: CASSQFREETQYF

size: many
D: TRBD2
J: TRBJ2-3
V: TRBV13
DNA: TGTGCCAGCAGCTACGGGACTAGCGGGGCATTACGAGATACGCAGTATTTT
CDR3: CASSYGTSGALRDTQYF

size: many
D: TRBD1
J: TRBJ2-7
V: TRBV5-4
DNA: TGTGCCAGCAGCTTCGCAGGGGGCGACGAGCAGTACTTC
CDR3: CASSFAGGDEQYF

size: many
D: NA
J: TRBJ2-7
V: TRBV7-9
DNA: TGTGCCAGCAGCTCCATAGGGTGGGGTGAGGCGGAGTACTTC
CDR3: CASSSIGWGEAEYF

size: many
D: NA
J: TRBJ2-7
V: TRBV5-1
DNA: TGCGCCAGCAGCTTTAATCCTAGCGTGGATCCCCACGAGCAGTACTTC
CDR3: CASSFNPSVDPHEQYF

size: few
D: TRBD1
J: TRBJ1-6
V: TRBV20-1
DNA: TGCAGTGCTAGAGTTGTCGGGGACAGCAATAATTCACCCCTCCACTTT
CDR3: CSARVVGDSNNSPLHF

size: few
D: NA
J: TRBJ2-7
V: TRBV7-9
DNA: TGTGCCAGCAGCCCCGGGGCGGCGGACTCCTACGAGCAGTACTTC
CDR3: CASSPGAADSYEQYF

size: once
D: NA
J: TRBJ1-1
V: TRBV7-3
DNA: TGTGCCAGCAGCTTTGACGGACGGGATGAAGCTTTCTTT
CDR3: CASSFDGRDEAFF

size: many
D: NA
J: TRBJ2-5
V: TRBV29-1
DNA: TGCAGCGTTGAAGAGGTGGGGGCCCGCGAGACCCAGTACTTC
CDR3: CSVEEVGARETQYF

size: many
D: NA
J: TRBJ2-7
V: TRBV7-9
DNA: TGTGCCAGCAGCCCCCCAGTACCGGGAGTTGGGGGTGAGGAGCAGTACTTC
CDR3: CASSPPVPGVGGEEQYF

size: NA
D: NA
J: TRBJ2-4
V: TRBV20-1
DNA: TGCAGTGCCCTGAGTGTGGACAAACACATTCAGTACTTC
CDR3: CSALSVDKHIQYF

size: NA
D: NA
J: TRBJ2-1
V: TRBV24-1
DNA: TGTGCCACCGGTGGGGGCGGGAGCTCCTACAATGAGCAGTTCTTC
CDR3: CATGGGGSSYNEQFF

size: NA
D: NA
J: TRBJ2-4
V: TRBV4-1
DNA: TGCGCCAGCAGCCAAGGGTCCGGAGTGGCAGCCAAAAACATTCAGTACTTC
CDR3: CASSQGSGVAAKNIQYF

size: few
D: NA
J: TRBJ1-6
V: TRBV5-6
DNA: TGTGCCAGCAGCTTGATGAGTTCCGGAAATTCACCCCTCCACTTT
CDR3: CASSLMSSGNSPLHF

size: NA
D: NA
J: TRBJ2-7
V: TRBV4-3
DNA: TGCGCCAGCAGCCAAGGGCCGGGTGGGGCCTACGAGCAGTACTTC
CDR3: CASSQGPGGAYEQYF

size: many
D: NA
J: TRBJ1-2
V: TRBV12-3/TRBV12-4
DNA: TGTGCCAGCAGTTTCGTCCCGAGTTTCTATGGCTACACCTTC
CDR3: CASSFVPSFYGYTF

size: NA
D: NA
J: TRBJ2-7
V: TRBV7-2
DNA: TGTGCCAGCAGCTCAGACGCGGGTCTGGAGCAGTACTTC
CDR3: CASSSDAGLEQYF

size: NA
D: NA
J: TRBJ2-5
V: TRBV27
DNA: TGTGCCAGCAGTCCCCAGGCAGGGAGGCCCCTAAACTTAAAAGAGACCCAGTACTTC
CDR3: CASSPQAGRPLNLKETQYF

size: many
D: TRBD2
J: TRBJ2-1
V: TRBV7-8
DNA: TGTGCCAGCAGCGCCCCCGGGACTAGCGGGGGGTTCTACAATGAGCAGTTCTTC
CDR3: CASSAPGTSGGFYNEQFF

size: NA
D: TRBD2
J: TRBJ2-7
V: TRBV12-3/TRBV12-4
DNA: TGTGCCAGCAGTTTCTCTAGCGGGAGCCCTACCTCCTACGAGCAGTACTTC
CDR3: CASSFSSGSPTSYEQYF

size: many
D: NA
J: TRBJ2-1
V: TRBV12-3/TRBV12-4
DNA: TGTGCCAGCAGTTTAGGGACAGACTACAATGAGCAGTTCTTC
CDR3: CASSLGTDYNEQFF

size: NA
D: NA
J: TRBJ1-3
V: TRBV6-5
DNA: TGTGCCAGCAGTTTGTCGGGGCCTGGAAACACCATATATTTT
CDR3: CASSLSGPGNTIYF

size: many
D: NA
J: TRBJ1-5
V: TRBV6-5
DNA: TGTGCCAGCAGTATCGCTAGGGACGGCAGTCAGCCCCAGCATTTT
CDR3: CASSIARDGSQPQHF

size: NA
D: TRBD2
J: TRBJ2-7
V: TRBV20-1
DNA: TGCAGTGCTAGGGATGAGGGACTAGCGGGACCCTACGAGCAGTACTTC
CDR3: CSARDEGLAGPYEQYF

size: NA
D: NA
J: TRBJ2-7
V: TRBV5-4
DNA: TGTGCCAGCAGCTTGGGAATACAGAACTACGAGCAGTACTTC
CDR3: CASSLGIQNYEQYF

size: few
D: NA
J: TRBJ1-5
V: TRBV19
DNA: TGTGCCAGTAGTCCCGAAGGAGGTGATCAGCCCCAGCATTTT
CDR3: CASSPEGGDQPQHF

size: many
D: NA
J: TRBJ2-7
V: TRBV28
DNA: TGTGCCAGCAGACGCCTCTTACCGACAGGCGAGCAGTACTTC
CDR3: CASRRLLPTGEQYF

size: few
D: NA
J: TRBJ1-3
V: TRBV6-5
DNA: TGTGCCAGCAGTATAAGACCCTACTCTGGAAACACCATATATTTT
CDR3: CASSIRPYSGNTIYF

size: many
D: NA
J: TRBJ2-6
V: TRBV19
DNA: TGTGCCAGTAGTATTATCGGTGGGGCCAACGTCCTGACTTTC
CDR3: CASSIIGGANVLTF

size: many
D: NA
J: TRBJ1-1
V: TRBV12-3/TRBV12-4
DNA: TGTGCCAGCACCGGCGGGGGAGAGGCCCAAGCTTTCTTT
CDR3: CASTGGGEAQAFF

size: few
D: NA
J: TRBJ2-7
V: TRBV7-9
DNA: TGTGCCAGCAGCTCCGAAGGGGGGCTAAACGAGCAGTACTTC
CDR3: CASSSEGGLNEQYF

size: many
D: NA
J: TRBJ2-5
V: TRBV3-1
DNA: TGTGCCAGCAGCCCCAGTCTACAAGTCGAGACCCAGTACTTC
CDR3: CASSPSLQVETQYF

size: NA
D: TRBD2
J: TRBJ2-7
V: TRBV27
DNA: TGTGCCAGCAGCACGACTAGCGGTAGATCCTACGAGCAGTACTTC
CDR3: CASSTTSGRSYEQYF

size: few
D: TRBD1
J: TRBJ2-7
V: TRBV20-1
DNA: TGCAGTGCTAGAGCGCTACAGGGGGCCATCCACGAGCAGTACTTC
CDR3: CSARALQGAIHEQYF

size: many
D: TRBD1
J: TRBJ1-5
V: TRBV30
DNA: TGTGCCTGGAGTGGTGGACAGGGCCATCAGCCCCAGCATTTT
CDR3: CAWSGGQGHQPQHF

size: few
D: NA
J: TRBJ2-6
V: TRBV19
DNA: TGTGCCAGTAGTATAAGCACAGGGGACTACCCTGGGGCCAACGTCCTGACTTTC
CDR3: CASSISTGDYPGANVLTF

size: few
D: TRBD1
J: TRBJ1-3
V: TRBV12-3/TRBV12-4
DNA: TGTGCCAGCAGCCGTCCTGGACAGGGGAAATACTCTGGAAACACCATATATTTT
CDR3: CASSRPGQGKYSGNTIYF

size: NA
D: TRBD2
J: TRBJ2-5
V: TRBV2
DNA: TGTGCCAGCAATCGGGGGGACTACCAAGAGACCCAGTACTTC
CDR3: CASNRGDYQETQYF

size: NA
D: TRBD2
J: TRBJ2-7
V: TRBV7-9
DNA: TGTGCCAGCAGCTTAGGGGAAGACGGGGACTACCTCTCCTACGAGCAGTGCTTC
CDR3: CASSLGEDGDYLSYEQCF

size: NA
D: TRBD1
J: TRBJ1-2
V: TRBV4-1
DNA: TGCGCCAGCGCTCAAGGGGAACAGGGGGTTGGCTATGGCTACACCTTC
CDR3: CASAQGEQGVGYGYTF

size: few
D: NA
J: TRBJ2-7
V: TRBV7-8
DNA: TGTGCCAGCAGCTTAGATGGGACACTATCCTACGAGCAGTACTTC
CDR3: CASSLDGTLSYEQYF

size: NA
D: NA
J: TRBJ2-7
V: TRBV2
DNA: TGTGCCAGCGGGGACCCCAACAGTGGAAGCTCCTACGAGCAGTACTTC
CDR3: CASGDPNSGSSYEQYF

size: NA
D: TRBD2
J: TRBJ2-2
V: TRBV7-9
DNA: TGTGCCAGCAGCGAAAGACTAGCGGAGAACACCGGGGAGCTGTTTTTT
CDR3: CASSERLAENTGELFF

size: NA
D: TRBD1
J: TRBJ2-2
V: TRBV24-1
DNA: TGTGCCACCAGTGAGGAGGACAGGTGGCATACCGGGGAGCTGTTTTTT
CDR3: CATSEEDRWHTGELFF

size: NA
D: NA
J: TRBJ2-7
V: TRBV10-2
DNA: TGCGCCAGCAGTGGTACCACAACTAGACAGCAATCCTACGAGCAGTACTTC
CDR3: CASSGTTTRQQSYEQYF

size: NA
D: NA
J: TRBJ1-4
V: TRBV6-6
DNA: TGTGCCAGCAGTGCCAGCGCGGTTGTGGCTAATGAAAAACTGTTTTTT
CDR3: CASSASAVVANEKLFF

size: NA
D: NA
J: TRBJ2-3
V: TRBV19
DNA: TGTGCCAGTAGTATAGGCGGGACCTATAGGACGCAGTATTTT
CDR3: CASSIGGTYRTQYF

size: many
D: TRBD2
J: TRBJ2-3
V: TRBV9
DNA: TGTGCCAGCAGCGGAACTAGCGGCCATAGCACAGATACGCAGTATTTT
CDR3: CASSGTSGHSTDTQYF

size: NA
D: NA
J: TRBJ1-3
V: TRBV2
DNA: TGTGCCAGCAGTGAGTCCAGGGTGGCGGACACCATATATTTT
CDR3: CASSESRVADTIYF